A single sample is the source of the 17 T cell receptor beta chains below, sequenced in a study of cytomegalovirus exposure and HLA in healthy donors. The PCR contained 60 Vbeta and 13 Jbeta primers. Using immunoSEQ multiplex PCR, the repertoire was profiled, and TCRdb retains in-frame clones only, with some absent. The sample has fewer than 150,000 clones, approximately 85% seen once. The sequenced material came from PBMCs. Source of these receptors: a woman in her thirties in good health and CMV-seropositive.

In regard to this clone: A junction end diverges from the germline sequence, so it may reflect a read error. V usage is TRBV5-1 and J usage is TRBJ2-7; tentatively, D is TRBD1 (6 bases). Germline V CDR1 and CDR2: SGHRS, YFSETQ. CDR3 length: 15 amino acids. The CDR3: CASSLGQGRDYGQYF. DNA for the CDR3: TGCGCCAGCAGCTTGGGGCAGGGGCGAGACTACGGGCAGTACTTC.

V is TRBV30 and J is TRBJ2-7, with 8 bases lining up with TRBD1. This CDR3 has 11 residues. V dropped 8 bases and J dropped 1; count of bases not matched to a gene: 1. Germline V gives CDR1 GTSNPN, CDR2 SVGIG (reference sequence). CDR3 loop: CARQGSYEQYF. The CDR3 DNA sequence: TGTGCCCGACAGGGGTCCTACGAGCAGTACTTC.

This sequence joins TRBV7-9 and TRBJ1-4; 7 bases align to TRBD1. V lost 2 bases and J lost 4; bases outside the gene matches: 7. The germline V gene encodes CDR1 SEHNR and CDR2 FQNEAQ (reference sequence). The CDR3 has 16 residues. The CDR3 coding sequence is TGTGCCAGCAGCTTAAACAGGGGAAGTGGTAATGAAAAACTGTTTTTT. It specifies CASSLNRGSGNEKLFF.

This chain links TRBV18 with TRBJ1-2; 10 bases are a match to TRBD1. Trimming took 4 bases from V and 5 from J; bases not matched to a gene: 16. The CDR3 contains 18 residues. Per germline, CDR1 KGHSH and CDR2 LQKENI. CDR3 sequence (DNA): TGTGCCAGCTCACTGCTGAAGCCGGGACAGGGGAATATGTATGGCTACACCTTC. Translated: CASSLLKPGQGNMYGYTF.

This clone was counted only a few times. Written as DNA, the CDR3 is TGTGCCAGCAGTTTCACCCCGGGACAGGACTACGAGCAGTACTTC. It specifies CASSFTPGQDYEQYF. This chain joins TRBV6-5 and TRBJ2-7; 8 positions match TRBD1. Germline V CDR1 and CDR2: MNHEY, SVGAGI. V trimming: 4 bases; J trimming: 3 bases; junction bases outside the gene matches: 8. The CDR3 is 15 residues long.

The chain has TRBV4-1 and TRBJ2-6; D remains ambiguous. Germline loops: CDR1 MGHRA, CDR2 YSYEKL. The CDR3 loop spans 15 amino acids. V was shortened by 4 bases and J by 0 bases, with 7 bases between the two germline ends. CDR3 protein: CASSRLLSGANVLTF. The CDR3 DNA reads TGCGCCAGCAGCCGACTCCTCTCTGGGGCCAACGTCCTGACTTTC.

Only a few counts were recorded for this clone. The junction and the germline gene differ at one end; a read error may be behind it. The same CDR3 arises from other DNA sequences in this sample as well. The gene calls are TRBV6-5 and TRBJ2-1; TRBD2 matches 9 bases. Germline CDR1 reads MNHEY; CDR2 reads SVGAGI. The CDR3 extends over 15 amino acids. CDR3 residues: CASSPSSGTYNEQFF. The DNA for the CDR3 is TGCGCCAGCAGTCCCTCTAGCGGGACCTACAATGAGCAGTTCTTC.

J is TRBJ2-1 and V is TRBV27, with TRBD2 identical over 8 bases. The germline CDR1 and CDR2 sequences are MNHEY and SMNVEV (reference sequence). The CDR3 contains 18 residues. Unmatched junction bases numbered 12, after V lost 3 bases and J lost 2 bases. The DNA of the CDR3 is TGTGCCAGCAGTTTCGGGTTCGGCGGGAGGTCCCCCTACAATGAGCAGTTCTTC. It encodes CASSFGFGGRSPYNEQFF.

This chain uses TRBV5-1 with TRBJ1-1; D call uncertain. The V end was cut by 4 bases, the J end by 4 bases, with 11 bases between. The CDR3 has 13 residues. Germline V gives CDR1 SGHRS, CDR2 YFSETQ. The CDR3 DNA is TGCGCCAGCAGCCGTGGAGGGAGCACTGAAGCTTTCTTT. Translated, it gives CASSRGGSTEAFF. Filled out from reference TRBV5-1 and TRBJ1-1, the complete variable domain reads KAGVTQTPRYLIKTRGQQVTLSCSPISGHRSVSWYQQTPGQGLQFLFEYFSETQRNKGNFPGRFSGRQFSNSRSEMNVSTLELGDSALYLCASSRGGSTEAFFGQGTRLTVV.

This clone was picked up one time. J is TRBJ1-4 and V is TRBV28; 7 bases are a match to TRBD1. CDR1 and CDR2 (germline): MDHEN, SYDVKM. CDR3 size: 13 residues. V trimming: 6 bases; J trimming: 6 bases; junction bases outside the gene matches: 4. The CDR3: CASSPGQDEKLFF. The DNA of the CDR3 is TGTGCCAGCAGCCCCGGACAGGATGAAAAACTGTTTTTT.

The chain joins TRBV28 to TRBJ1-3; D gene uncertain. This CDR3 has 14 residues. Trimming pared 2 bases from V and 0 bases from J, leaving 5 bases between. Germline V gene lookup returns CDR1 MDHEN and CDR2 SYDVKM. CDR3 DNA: TGTGCCAGCAGTTTAACTAGCTCTGGAAACACCATATATTTT. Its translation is CASSLTSSGNTIYF.

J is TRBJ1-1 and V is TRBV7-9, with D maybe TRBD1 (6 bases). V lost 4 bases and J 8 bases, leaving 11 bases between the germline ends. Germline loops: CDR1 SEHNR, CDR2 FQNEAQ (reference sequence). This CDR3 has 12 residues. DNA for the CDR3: TGTGCCAGCAGCTCCACAGGGACCGAAGCTTTCTTT. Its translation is CASSSTGTEAFF.

In DNA form, the CDR3 reads TGTGCCAGCAGTTCCCCCCGACTAGGGAGCTACGAGCAGTACTTC. The encoded protein is CASSSPRLGSYEQYF. This rearrangement joins TRBV6-6 to TRBJ2-7; possibly TRBD2 for D (6 bases). CDR1 and CDR2 (germline): MNHNY, SVGAGI (reference sequence). Trimming took 4 bases from V and 3 from J, leaving 16 bases between them. This CDR3 has 15 amino acids.

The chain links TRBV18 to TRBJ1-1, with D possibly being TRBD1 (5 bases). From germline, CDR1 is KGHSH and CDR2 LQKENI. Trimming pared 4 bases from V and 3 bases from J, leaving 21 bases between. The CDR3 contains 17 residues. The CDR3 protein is CASSLALSGTTYTEAFF. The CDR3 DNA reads TGTGCCAGCTCACTCGCCCTCTCCGGGACTACTTACACTGAAGCTTTCTTT.

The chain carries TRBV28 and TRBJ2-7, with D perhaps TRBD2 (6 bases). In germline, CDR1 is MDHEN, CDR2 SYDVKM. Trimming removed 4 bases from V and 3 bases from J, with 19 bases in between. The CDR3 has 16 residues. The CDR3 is CASSSKTGALRYEQYF. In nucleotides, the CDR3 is TGTGCCAGCAGTTCGAAAACGGGAGCTTTGCGCTACGAGCAGTACTTC.

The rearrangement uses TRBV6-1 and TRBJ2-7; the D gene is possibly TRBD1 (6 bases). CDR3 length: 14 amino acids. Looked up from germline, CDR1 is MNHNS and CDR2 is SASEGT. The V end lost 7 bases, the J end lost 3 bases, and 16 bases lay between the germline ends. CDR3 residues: CASTKQGKGYEQYF. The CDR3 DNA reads TGTGCCAGCACCAAACAGGGAAAGGGCTACGAGCAGTACTTC.

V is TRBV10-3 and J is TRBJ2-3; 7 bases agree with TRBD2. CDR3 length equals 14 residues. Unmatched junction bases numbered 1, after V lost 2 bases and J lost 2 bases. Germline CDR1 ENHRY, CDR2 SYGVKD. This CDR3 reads CAISERLATDTQYF. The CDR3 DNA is TGTGCCATCAGTGAGAGACTAGCCACAGATACGCAGTATTTT.